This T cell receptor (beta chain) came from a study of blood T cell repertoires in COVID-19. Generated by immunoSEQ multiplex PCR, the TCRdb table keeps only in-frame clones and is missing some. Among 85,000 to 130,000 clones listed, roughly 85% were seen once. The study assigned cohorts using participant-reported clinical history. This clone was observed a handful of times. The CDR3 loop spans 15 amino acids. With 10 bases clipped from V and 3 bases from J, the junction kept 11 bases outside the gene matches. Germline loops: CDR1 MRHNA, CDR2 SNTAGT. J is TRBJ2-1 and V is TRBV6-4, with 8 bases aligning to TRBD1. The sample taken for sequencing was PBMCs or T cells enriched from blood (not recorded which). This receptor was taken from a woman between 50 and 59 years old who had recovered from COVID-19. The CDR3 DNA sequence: TGTGCCACTGGATCCGGGACAGGAGACTACAATGAGCAGTTCTTC. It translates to CATGSGTGDYNEQFF.